This T cell receptor (beta chain) was sequenced for a study of blood T cells in healthy people across ages. Primed by a sample-barcoded 5' primer and a J-beta primer mix, a second PCR proceeded for about 6 to 12 cycles. TCRdb processed the 5' RACE reads anew with MiXCR; each CDR3 protein has one entry. The data hold roughly 800,000 distinct CDR3 sequences, with roughly 50% observed a single time. Germline V gene data show CDR1 as SEHNR and CDR2 as FQNEAQ (reference sequence). This CDR3 has 14 amino acids. Between the trimmed V and J ends, which lost 5 bases and 7 bases, there was a span of 18 bases. Sequences were obtained from blood. This clonotype was sampled from a young man in good health. The chain recombines TRBV7-9 with TRBJ2-7; D not certain. The CDR3: CASSPPGMALEQYF. The CDR3 nucleotides are TGTGCCAGCAGCCCCCCAGGTATGGCCTTGGAGCAGTACTTC. The full variable domain, in which reference TRBV7-9 and TRBJ2-7 provide the parts outside the CDR3, is DTGVSQNPRHKITKRGQNVTFRCDPISEHNRLYWYRQTLGQGPEFLTYFQNEAQLEKSRLLSDRFSAERPKGSFSTLEIQRTEQGDSAMYLCASSPPGMALEQYFGPGTRLTVT.